The 2 T cell receptor delta chains reported below all come from one sample, sequenced in a study of γδ T cells in repeated Plasmodium falciparum infection. Gammadelta T cells were flow-sorted from PBMC into Vgamma9/Vdelta2+ and Vdelta2-negative populations for bulk analysis. TCRdb redid clone calling on the multiplex PCR reads using CATT. The table has 85,000 to 100,000 delta-chain clones, 0.8% to 1% seen once. Input material: gamma-delta T cells from blood. The receptor source for this set is a pool of human donors (malaria-infected and uninfected, not separated).

A few counts support this clone. The protein given by TCRdb reflects a much larger clone and differs at residue 11 from this DNA's translation, likely from a read error; the protein shown is the DNA's translation. The chain is built from TRDV2 and TRDJ1; 11 bases are shared with TRDD3. No J segment appears in TCRdb, so it was assigned here by matching the sequence to germline. The V gene end was trimmed by 1 base and the J gene end by 4 bases; junction bases not matched to a gene: 7. This CDR3 has 16 residues. CDR1 is GEAIGNYY, CDR2 EKD, per germline. The CDR3 bases are TGTGCCTGTGACACTGGGGGATACGCCTCCATCGATAAACTCATCTTT. It translates to CACDTGGYASIDKLIF.

Turning to this clone: For this DNA, TCRdb reports the protein of a much larger clone, which diverges at residue 5, most likely from a read error; the protein presented here is translated directly from the DNA. The chain uses TRDV1 and TRDJ1; 12 positions match TRDD3. CDR1 and CDR2 from the germline V gene are TSWWSYY and QGS. The CDR3 spans 23 residues. J lost 6 bases, V lost 4 bases, and 30 bases had no gene match. CDR3 coding DNA: TGTGCTCTTGGGGGACTTGGCAAATTATCCCTCAAAGTACTGGGGGATACTTACTATAAACTCATCTTT. Translating it yields CALGGLGKLSLKVLGDTYYKLIF.